This T cell receptor beta chain was documented in a study of blood T cell repertoires in COVID-19. Per the original methods: The assay estimated nucleated cells by amplifying reference gene primers. The assay was immunoSEQ multiplex PCR, and TCRdb's table has in-frame clones only and misses some. Clonal size and the V and J genes are those of that table, whereas D and trimming came from the DNA. Altogether more than 350,000 clones are present, 70% to 90% being singletons, with the ten largest covering 1.4%. After removal of 3 bases from V and 0 bases from J, the junction contained 8 bases not matched to a gene. The CDR3 sequence is 17 residues long. Germline-derived CDR1 and CDR2 are LGHDT and YNNKEL (reference sequence).

This chain joins TRBV3-1 (or the pseudogene TRBV3-2) and TRBJ2-1; 7 nucleotides align to TRBD2. This clonotype was sampled from a woman aged 18-29 years who had been exposed to COVID-19. The source material was PBMCs or T cells enriched from blood (not recorded which). The CDR3 protein is CASSQTPAGSSYNEQFF. In DNA, the CDR3 is TGTGCCAGCAGCCAGACACCAGCGGGGAGCTCCTACAATGAGCAGTTCTTC.